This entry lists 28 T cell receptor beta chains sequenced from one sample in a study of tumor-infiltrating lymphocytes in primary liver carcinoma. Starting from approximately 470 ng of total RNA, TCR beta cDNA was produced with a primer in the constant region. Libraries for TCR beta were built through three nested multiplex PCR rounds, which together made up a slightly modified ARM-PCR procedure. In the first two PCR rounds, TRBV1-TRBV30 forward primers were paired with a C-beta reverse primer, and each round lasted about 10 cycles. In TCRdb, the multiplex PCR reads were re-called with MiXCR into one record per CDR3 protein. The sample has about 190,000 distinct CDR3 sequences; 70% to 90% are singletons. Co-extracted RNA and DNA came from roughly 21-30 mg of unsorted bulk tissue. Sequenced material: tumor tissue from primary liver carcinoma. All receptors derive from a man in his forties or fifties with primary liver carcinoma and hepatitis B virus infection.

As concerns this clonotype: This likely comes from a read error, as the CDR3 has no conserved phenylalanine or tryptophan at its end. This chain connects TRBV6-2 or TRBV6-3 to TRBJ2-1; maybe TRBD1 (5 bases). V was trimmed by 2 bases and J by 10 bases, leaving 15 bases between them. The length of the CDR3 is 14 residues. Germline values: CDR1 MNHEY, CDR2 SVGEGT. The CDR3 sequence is CASSYATGSDEQFI. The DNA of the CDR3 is TGTGCCAGCAGTTACGCTACAGGATCGGACGAGCAGTTCATC.

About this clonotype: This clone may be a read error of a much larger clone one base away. Here the CDR3 DNA reads TGTGCCAGCAGTTTATCTTCTCTCTCCGGCACTGAAGCTTTCTTT. Its translation is CASSLSSLSGTEAFF. The chain recombines TRBV28 with TRBJ1-1; D not certain. The CDR3 loop spans 15 amino acids. The germline gives CDR1 MDHEN, CDR2 SYDVKM. V lost 1 base and J 4 bases, leaving 13 bases between the germline ends.

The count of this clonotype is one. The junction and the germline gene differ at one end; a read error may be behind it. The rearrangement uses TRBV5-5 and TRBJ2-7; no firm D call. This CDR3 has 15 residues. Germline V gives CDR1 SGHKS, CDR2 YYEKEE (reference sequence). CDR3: CASNLSQLSSYQQYF. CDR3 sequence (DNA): TGTGCCAGCAACTTGTCACAGCTGAGCTCCTACCAGCAGTACTTC.

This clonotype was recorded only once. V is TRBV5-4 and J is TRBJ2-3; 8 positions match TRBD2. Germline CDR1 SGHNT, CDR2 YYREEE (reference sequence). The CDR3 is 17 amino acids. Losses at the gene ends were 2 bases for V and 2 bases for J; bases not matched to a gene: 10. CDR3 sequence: CASSLMTSAMTTDTQYF. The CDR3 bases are TGTGCCAGCAGCTTAATGACTAGCGCGATGACCACAGATACGCAGTATTTT.

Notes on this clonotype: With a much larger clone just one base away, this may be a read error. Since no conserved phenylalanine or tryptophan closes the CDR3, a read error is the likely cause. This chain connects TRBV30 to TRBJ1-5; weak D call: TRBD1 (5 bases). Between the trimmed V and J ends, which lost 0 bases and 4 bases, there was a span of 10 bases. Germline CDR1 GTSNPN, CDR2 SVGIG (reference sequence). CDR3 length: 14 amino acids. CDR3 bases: TGTGCCTGGAGTGTGATGGGGCGAAATCAGCCCCAGCATATT. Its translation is CAWSVMGRNQPQHI.

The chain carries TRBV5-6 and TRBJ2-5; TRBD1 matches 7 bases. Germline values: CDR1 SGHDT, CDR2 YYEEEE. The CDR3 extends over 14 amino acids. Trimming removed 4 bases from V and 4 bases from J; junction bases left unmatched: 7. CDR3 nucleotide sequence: TGTGCCAGCAGCCCAGCGACAGGGCCAGAGACCCAGTACTTC. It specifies CASSPATGPETQYF. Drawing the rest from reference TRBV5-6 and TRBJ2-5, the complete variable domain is DAGVTQSPTHLIKTRGQQVTLRCSPKSGHDTVSWYQQALGQGPQFIFQYYEEEERQRGNFPDRFSGHQFPNYSSELNVNALLLGDSALYLCASSPATGPETQYFGPGTRLLVL.

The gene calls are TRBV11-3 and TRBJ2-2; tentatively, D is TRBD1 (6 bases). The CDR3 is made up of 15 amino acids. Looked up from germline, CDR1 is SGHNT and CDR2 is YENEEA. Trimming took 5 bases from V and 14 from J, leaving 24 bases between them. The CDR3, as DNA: TGTGCCAGCAGCACCCGAACAGGGAACACCGGGAAACTGTTTTTT. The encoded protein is CASSTRTGNTGKLFF. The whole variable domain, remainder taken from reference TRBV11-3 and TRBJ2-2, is EAGVVQSPRYKIIEKKQPVAFWCNPISGHNTLYWYLQNLGQGPELLIRYENEEAVDDSQLPKDRFSAERLKGVDSTLKIQPAELGDSAVYLCASSTRTGNTGKLFFGEGSRLTVL.

CDR3 in DNA: TGTGCCAGCAGTTCGGGCCCCTCTGGGGCCAACGTCCTGACTTTC. It specifies CASSSGPSGANVLTF. This chain connects TRBV28 to TRBJ2-6, with D unresolved. The V gene lost 4 bases and the J gene lost 0 bases, with 7 bases spanning the gap. CDR3 length: 15 amino acids. The V gene's germline CDR1 is MDHEN and CDR2 SYDVKM.

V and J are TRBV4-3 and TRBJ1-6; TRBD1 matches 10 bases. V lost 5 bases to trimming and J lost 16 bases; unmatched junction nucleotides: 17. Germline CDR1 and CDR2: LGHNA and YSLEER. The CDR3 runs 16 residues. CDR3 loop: CASSSRDRGRNLPLHF. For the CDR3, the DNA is TGCGCCAGCAGCTCCCGGGACAGGGGAAGGAATTTACCTCTCCACTTT.

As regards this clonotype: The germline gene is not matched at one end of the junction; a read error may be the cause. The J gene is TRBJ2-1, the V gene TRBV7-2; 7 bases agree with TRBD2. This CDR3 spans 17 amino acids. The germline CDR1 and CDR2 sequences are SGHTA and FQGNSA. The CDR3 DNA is TGTGCCAGCAGCCGGAGGGAGGGGAGCGGAGCCTACAATGAGAAGTTCTTC. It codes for CASSRREGSGAYNEKFF.

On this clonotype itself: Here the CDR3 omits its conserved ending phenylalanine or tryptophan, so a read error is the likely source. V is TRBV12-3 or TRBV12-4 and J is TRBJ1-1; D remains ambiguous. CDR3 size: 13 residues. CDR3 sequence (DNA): TGTGCCAGCAGGATTCGAATTAACACTGATGCTTTCATT. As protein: CASRIRINTDAFI.

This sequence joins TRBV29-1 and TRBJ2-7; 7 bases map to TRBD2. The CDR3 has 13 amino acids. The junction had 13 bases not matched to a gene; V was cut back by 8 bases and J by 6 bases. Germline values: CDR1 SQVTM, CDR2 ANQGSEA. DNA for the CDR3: TGCAGCCCGCCGGGACTAAGTACCTCCGAGCAGTACTTC. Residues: CSPPGLSTSEQYF.

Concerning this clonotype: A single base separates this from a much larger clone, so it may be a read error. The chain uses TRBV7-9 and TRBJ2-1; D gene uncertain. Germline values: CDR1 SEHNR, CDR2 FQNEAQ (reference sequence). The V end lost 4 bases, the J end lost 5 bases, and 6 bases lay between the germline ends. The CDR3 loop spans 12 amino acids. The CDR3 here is CASSYLNNEQFF. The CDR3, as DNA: TGTGCCAGCAGCTATCTTAACAATGAGCAGTTCTTC.

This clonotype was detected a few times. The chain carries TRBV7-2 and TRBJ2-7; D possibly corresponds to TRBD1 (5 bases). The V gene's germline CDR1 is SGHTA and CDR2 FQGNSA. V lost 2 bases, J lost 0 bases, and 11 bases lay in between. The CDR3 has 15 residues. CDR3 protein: CASSLLDRRSYEQYF. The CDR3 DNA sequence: TGTGCCAGCAGCTTACTAGACAGACGCTCCTACGAGCAGTACTTC.

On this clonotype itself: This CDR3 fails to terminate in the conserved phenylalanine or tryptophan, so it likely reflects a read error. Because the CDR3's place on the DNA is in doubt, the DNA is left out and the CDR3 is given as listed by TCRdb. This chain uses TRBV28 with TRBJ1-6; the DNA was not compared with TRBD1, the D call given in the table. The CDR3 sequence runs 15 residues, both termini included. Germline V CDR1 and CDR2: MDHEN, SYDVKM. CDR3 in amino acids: CASSLFGTGYSPVHS.

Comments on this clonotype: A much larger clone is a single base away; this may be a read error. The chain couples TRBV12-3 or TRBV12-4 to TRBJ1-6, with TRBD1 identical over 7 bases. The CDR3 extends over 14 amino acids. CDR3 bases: TGTGCCAGCAGTTTGGGACAGTATAATTCACTCCTCCACTTT. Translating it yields CASSLGQYNSLLHF.

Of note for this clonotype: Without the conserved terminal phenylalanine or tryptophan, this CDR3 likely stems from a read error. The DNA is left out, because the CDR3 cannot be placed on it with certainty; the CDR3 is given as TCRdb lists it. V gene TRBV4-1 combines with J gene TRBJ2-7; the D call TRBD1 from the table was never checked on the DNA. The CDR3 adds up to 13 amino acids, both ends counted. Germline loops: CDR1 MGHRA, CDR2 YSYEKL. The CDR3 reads CASSQSRDRAKYL.

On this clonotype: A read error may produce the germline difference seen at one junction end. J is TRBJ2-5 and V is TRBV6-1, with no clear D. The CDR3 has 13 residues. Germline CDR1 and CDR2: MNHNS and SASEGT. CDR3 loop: CASRVWGAETQYF. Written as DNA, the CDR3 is TGTGCCAGCAGAGTATGGGGTGCAGAGACCCAGTATTTC.

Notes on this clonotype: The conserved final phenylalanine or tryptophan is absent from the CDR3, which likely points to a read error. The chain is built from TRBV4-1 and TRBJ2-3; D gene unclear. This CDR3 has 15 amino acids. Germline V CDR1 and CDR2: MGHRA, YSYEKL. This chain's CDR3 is CTSSQDPSGRDTQYY. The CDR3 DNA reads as TGCACCAGCAGCCAAGATCCGAGTGGAAGGGATACGCAGTATTAT.

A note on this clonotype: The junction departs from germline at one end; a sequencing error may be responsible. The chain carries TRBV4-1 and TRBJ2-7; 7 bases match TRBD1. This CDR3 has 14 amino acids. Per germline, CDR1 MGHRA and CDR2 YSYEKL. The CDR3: CTSRQGRQGYEQYF. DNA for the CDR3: TGCACCAGCAGACAAGGTAGACAGGGCTACGAGCAATACTTC.

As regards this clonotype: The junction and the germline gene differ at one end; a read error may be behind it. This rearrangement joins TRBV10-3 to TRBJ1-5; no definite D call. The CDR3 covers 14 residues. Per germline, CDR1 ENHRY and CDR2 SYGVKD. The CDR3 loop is CATSERGADRPQHF. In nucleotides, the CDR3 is TGTGCCACCAGTGAGCGGGGAGCGGATCGGCCCCAGCATTTT.

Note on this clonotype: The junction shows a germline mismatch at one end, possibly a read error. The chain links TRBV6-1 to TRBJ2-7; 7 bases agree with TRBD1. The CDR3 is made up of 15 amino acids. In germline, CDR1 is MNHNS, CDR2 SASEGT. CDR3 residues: CACSEGEGAFYEQYF. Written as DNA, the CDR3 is TGTGCCTGCAGTGAAGGAGAGGGGGCTTTCTACGAGCAGTATTTC.

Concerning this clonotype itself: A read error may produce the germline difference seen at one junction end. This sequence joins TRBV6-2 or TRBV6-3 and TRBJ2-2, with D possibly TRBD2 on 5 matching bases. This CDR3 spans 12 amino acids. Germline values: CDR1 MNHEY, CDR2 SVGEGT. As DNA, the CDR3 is TGTGCCAGCAGCTCATACACCGGGGAGCTGTTATTT. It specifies CASSSYTGELLF.

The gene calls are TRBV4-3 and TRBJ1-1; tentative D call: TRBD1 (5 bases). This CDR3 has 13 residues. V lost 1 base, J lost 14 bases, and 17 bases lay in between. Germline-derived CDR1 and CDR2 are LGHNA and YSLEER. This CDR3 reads CASSQGGNTDAFF. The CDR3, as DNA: TGCGCCAGCAGCCAAGGGGGGAACACCGATGCGTTCTTT.

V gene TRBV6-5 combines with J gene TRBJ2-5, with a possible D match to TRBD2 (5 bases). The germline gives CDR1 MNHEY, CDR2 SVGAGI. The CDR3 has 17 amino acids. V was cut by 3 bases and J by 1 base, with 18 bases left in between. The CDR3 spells CASSYLSSGGFQETQYF. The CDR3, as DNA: TGTGCCAGCAGTTATTTGAGTAGTGGCGGGTTCCAAGAGACCCAGTACTTC.

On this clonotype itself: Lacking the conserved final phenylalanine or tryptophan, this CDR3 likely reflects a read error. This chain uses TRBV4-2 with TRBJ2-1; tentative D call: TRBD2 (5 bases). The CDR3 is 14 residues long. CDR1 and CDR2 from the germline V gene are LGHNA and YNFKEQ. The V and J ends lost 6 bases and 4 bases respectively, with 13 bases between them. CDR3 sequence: CASSQLVGYNEQFL. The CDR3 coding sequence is TGTGCCAGCAGTCAACTAGTGGGATACAATGAGCAGTTCTTG.

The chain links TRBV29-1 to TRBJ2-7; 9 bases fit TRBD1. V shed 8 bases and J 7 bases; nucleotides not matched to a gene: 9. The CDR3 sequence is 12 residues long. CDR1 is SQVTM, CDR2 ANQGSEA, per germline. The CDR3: CSRGQGVEEQYF. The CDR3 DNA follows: TGCAGCCGGGGACAGGGAGTAGAGGAGCAGTACTTC.

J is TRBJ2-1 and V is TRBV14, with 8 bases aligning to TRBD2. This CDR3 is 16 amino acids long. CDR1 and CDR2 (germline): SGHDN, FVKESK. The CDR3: CIRSAVAGWVNNEQFF. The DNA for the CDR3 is TGTATCAGAAGTGCCGTAGCGGGATGGGTAAACAATGAGCAGTTCTTC.